Below are 21 T cell receptor beta chains sequenced from a single sample in a study of cytomegalovirus exposure and HLA in healthy donors. Primers: 60 Vbeta forward and 13 Jbeta reverse. Measured with immunoSEQ multiplex PCR; TCRdb has only the in-frame clones, and not every one. The table has about 140,000 clones, approximately 72% seen once. Source material: PBMCs. These receptors originate from a woman aged 60 to 75 in good health and CMV-seronegative.

In its sample, this clone was seen a few times. The chain is built from TRBV5-4 and TRBJ2-2, with D tentatively TRBD1 (6 bases). Germline V lookup: CDR1 SGHNT, CDR2 YYREEE (reference sequence). The CDR3 is made up of 17 amino acids. Trimming removed 0 bases at V and 0 bases at J, with 12 bases between. The CDR3: CASSLGTTGTNTGELFF. As DNA, the CDR3 is TGTGCCAGCAGCTTGGGGACGACAGGCACGAACACCGGGGAGCTGTTTTTT. Supplemented by reference TRBV5-4 and TRBJ2-2, the full variable domain reads ETGVTQSPTHLIKTRGQQVTLRCSSQSGHNTVSWYQQALGQGPQFIFQYYREEENGRGNFPPRFSGLQFPNYSSELNVNALELDDSALYLCASSLGTTGTNTGELFFGEGSRLTVL.

This sequence joins TRBV28 and TRBJ1-2; D gene uncertain. CDR1 MDHEN and CDR2 SYDVKM come from the germline V gene. The CDR3 length is 17 residues. V lost 0 bases to trimming and J lost 4 bases, with 18 bases between them. The CDR3 loop reads CASSLWGPGRTFYGYTF. CDR3 DNA sequence: TGTGCCAGCAGTTTATGGGGTCCCGGGCGGACTTTCTATGGCTACACCTTC.

V usage is TRBV15 and J usage is TRBJ2-7, with D uncertain. V was pared by 2 bases and J by 4 bases, with 18 bases between. The V gene's germline CDR1 is LNHNV and CDR2 YYDKDF (reference sequence). The length of the CDR3 is 16 residues. This chain's CDR3 is CATSRLGLAYHYEQYF. The CDR3, as DNA: TGTGCCACCAGCAGACTAGGTTTGGCCTACCATTACGAGCAGTACTTC.

The chain is built from TRBV28 and TRBJ2-6, with a tentative D call TRBD2 (5 bases). CDR1 is MDHEN, CDR2 SYDVKM, per germline. Trimming took off 2 bases at V and 1 base at J, with 18 bases between the two ends. There are 19 residues in the CDR3. Here the CDR3 DNA reads TGTGCCAGCAGTTTAAAGGGCGGCAGAGACTATTCTGGGGCCAACGTCCTGACTTTC. Its translation: CASSLKGGRDYSGANVLTF.

The chain carries TRBV5-1 and TRBJ1-2; 7 nucleotides agree with TRBD1. Germline CDR1 and CDR2: SGHRS and YFSETQ. This CDR3 region has 14 residues. J lost 6 bases, V lost 9 bases, and 14 bases had no gene match. The CDR3 loop is CATTVGRQGHGYTF. CDR3 DNA: TGCGCCACCACTGTTGGTCGACAGGGTCATGGCTACACCTTC.

The V and J genes are TRBV7-2 and TRBJ2-3, with 10 bases lining up with TRBD2. The germline CDR1 and CDR2 sequences are SGHTA and FQGNSA. J lost 14 bases, V lost 4 bases, and 12 bases had no gene match. CDR3 length equals 14 residues. The CDR3 protein is CASSSRGRGLARYF. The CDR3 DNA reads as TGTGCCAGCAGCTCACGAGGGAGGGGACTAGCGAGGTATTTT.

The chain joins TRBV7-6 to TRBJ2-1, with D uncertain. From germline, CDR1 is SGHVS and CDR2 FNYEAQ. The CDR3 extends over 14 amino acids. V was pared by 3 bases and J by 7 bases, with 13 bases between. CDR3 sequence reads: CASSFSKLANEQFF. The CDR3 DNA follows: TGTGCCAGCAGCTTTTCGAAGTTAGCTAATGAGCAGTTCTTC.

The chain couples TRBV6-6 to TRBJ2-2, with a weak D call TRBD2 (5 bases). Germline V gene data show CDR1 as MNHNY and CDR2 as SVGAGI (reference sequence). The ends were cut back, 2 bases at V and 7 bases at J, with 8 bases in the middle. The CDR3 totals 13 residues. CDR3: CASSYEGIGELFF. DNA of the CDR3: TGTGCCAGCAGTTACGAGGGTATCGGGGAGCTGTTTTTT.

This chain joins TRBV5-1 and TRBJ1-4, with TRBD1 as a possible D gene (6 bases). The germline V and J ends were trimmed by 3 bases and 5 bases, with 14 bases remaining between them. The CDR3 sequence is 15 residues long. Germline CDR1 reads SGHRS; CDR2 reads YFSETQ. CDR3 loop: CASSWGPQRNEKLFF. CDR3 nucleotides: TGCGCCAGCAGCTGGGGGCCCCAGCGAAATGAAAAACTGTTTTTT.

At least ten counts were recorded for this clone. The CDR3 loop reads CASSILGTGRTNYGYTF. Here the CDR3 DNA reads TGTGCCAGCAGCATACTAGGGACCGGGAGAACTAACTATGGCTACACCTTC. The J gene is TRBJ1-2, the V gene TRBV11-2; maybe TRBD1 (5 bases). In germline, CDR1 is SGHAT, CDR2 FQNNGV. V was trimmed by 5 bases and J by 0 bases, leaving 19 bases between them. The CDR3 consists of 17 residues.

V gene TRBV21-1 combines with J gene TRBJ2-3; the table's D call, TRBD1, was not checked against the DNA. TRBV21-1 is shown as a pseudogene. The CDR3 is 16 amino acids. CDR3 region: CASSKESGSKTDTQYF. CDR3 bases: TGTGCCAGCAGCAAAGAGTCAGGGTCCAAAACAGATACGCAGTATTTT.

The chain recombines TRBV27 with TRBJ2-6, with TRBD2 identical over 9 bases. V lost 3 bases to trimming and J lost 0 bases; unmatched junction nucleotides: 0. The CDR3 consists of 16 residues. Germline CDR1 MNHEY, CDR2 SMNVEV (reference sequence). The CDR3: CASSFSGSSGANVLTF. CDR3 sequence (DNA): TGTGCCAGCAGTTTTAGCGGGAGCTCTGGGGCCAACGTCCTGACTTTC.

The rearrangement joins TRBV28 to TRBJ1-5; 9 bases are a match to TRBD1. This CDR3 is built from 13 residues. Looked up from germline, CDR1 is MDHEN and CDR2 is SYDVKM. V lost 10 bases, J lost 5 bases, and 6 bases stayed unmatched. The DNA of the CDR3 is TGTGCCATACAGGGGGCGCGGGATCAGCCCCAGCATTTT. Amino acid sequence: CAIQGARDQPQHF.

CDR3 nucleotide sequence: TGTGCCAGCAGCCGACAGAGACCATATAATTCACCCCTCCACTTT. It specifies CASSRQRPYNSPLHF. The chain employs TRBV5-4 and TRBJ1-6, with a tentative D call TRBD1 (5 bases). V was cut by 4 bases and J by 4 bases, with 12 bases left in between. In germline, CDR1 is SGHNT, CDR2 YYREEE (reference sequence). The CDR3 runs to 15 residues.

The rearrangement links TRBV19 to TRBJ2-3, with D possibly being TRBD2 (6 bases). Trimming removed 9 bases at V and 1 base at J, with 14 bases between. This CDR3 has 14 residues. Germline assignment: CDR1 LNHDA and CDR2 SQIVND (reference sequence). CDR3 sequence (DNA): TGTGCCAGCCAGACTAGTTCTGGCACAGATACGCAGTATTTT. Amino acids: CASQTSSGTDTQYF.

The V and J genes are TRBV11-2 and TRBJ2-7, with D unresolved. V lost 1 base and J lost 2, with 12 bases in between. This CDR3 spans 15 amino acids. The V gene's germline CDR1 is SGHAT and CDR2 FQNNGV. CDR3: CASSLAGAATYEQYF. In DNA form, the CDR3 reads TGTGCCAGCAGCTTAGCTGGAGCAGCGACCTACGAGCAGTACTTC.

V is TRBV9 and J is TRBJ2-4, with D hard to call. Germline V gives CDR1 SGDLS, CDR2 YYNGEE. Between the trimmed V and J ends, which lost 3 bases and 6 bases, there was a span of 10 bases. The CDR3 runs to 13 residues. In DNA form, the CDR3 reads TGTGCCAGCAGCGGGAGCTTCTTAAACATTCAGTACTTC. It encodes CASSGSFLNIQYF.

The chain recombines TRBV25-1 with TRBJ2-3; a possible D gene is TRBD2 (6 bases). Germline CDR1 is MGHDK and CDR2 is SYGVNS. The ends were cut back, 6 bases at V and 0 bases at J, with 22 bases in the middle. The CDR3 covers 18 residues. The CDR3 loop is CASSHSQTGTFSTDTQYF. The CDR3 bases are TGTGCCAGCAGCCACTCCCAGACCGGGACTTTTAGCACAGATACGCAGTATTTT.

This chain links TRBV27 with TRBJ2-3; no clear D. Germline CDR1 is MNHEY and CDR2 is SMNVEV (reference sequence). V lost 6 bases and J lost 2, with 6 bases in between. The CDR3 is 12 residues long. CDR3 in amino acids: CASSLPTDTQYF. The CDR3 coding sequence is TGTGCCAGCAGCCTACCCACAGATACGCAGTATTTT.

V and J are TRBV19 and TRBJ1-5; a possible D gene is TRBD1 (6 bases). Germline V CDR1 and CDR2: LNHDA, SQIVND (reference sequence). Trimming shortened V by 5 bases and J by 7 bases, and 18 bases separated the two germline ends. This CDR3 has 15 residues. The CDR3 DNA sequence: TGTGCCAGTAGTCTAACAGGGTCAGAGGGGCAGCCCCAGCATTTT. It specifies CASSLTGSEGQPQHF.

V is TRBV4-2 and J is TRBJ2-7; tentatively, D is TRBD2 (7 bases). CDR3 length: 16 amino acids. Trimming cost V 0 bases and J 0 bases, with 12 bases left between them. Germline V CDR1 and CDR2: LGHNA, YNFKEQ. CDR3 sequence reads: CASSQEGGANSYEQYF. As DNA, the CDR3 is TGTGCCAGCAGCCAAGAAGGGGGGGCGAACTCCTACGAGCAGTACTTC.